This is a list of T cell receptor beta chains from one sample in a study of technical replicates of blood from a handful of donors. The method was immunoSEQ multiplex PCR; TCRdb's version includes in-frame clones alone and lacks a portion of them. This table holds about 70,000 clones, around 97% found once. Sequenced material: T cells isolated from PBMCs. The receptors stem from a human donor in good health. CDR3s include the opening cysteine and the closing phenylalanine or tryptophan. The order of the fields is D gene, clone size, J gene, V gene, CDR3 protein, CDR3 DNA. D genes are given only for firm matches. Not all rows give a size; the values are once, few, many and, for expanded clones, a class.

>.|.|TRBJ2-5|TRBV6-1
CASSGGGVKETQYF
TGTGCCAGCAGTGGAGGGGGAGTGAAGGAGACCCAGTACTTC
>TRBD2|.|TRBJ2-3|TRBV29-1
CSDEGLAGPTGTDTQYF
TGCAGCGATGAAGGACTAGCGGGGCCCACAGGCACAGATACGCAGTATTTT
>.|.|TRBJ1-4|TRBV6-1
CASTDGIFTNEKLFF
TGTGCCAGCACGGACGGGATCTTTACTAATGAAAAACTGTTTTTT
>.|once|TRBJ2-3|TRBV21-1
CASSKGGWGRALKQYF
TGTGCCAGCAGCAAAGGAGGTTGGGGGAGGGCCTTGAAGCAGTATTTT
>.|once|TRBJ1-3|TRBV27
CASIDSSGNTIYF
TGTGCCAGTATCGACAGCTCTGGAAACACCATATATTTT
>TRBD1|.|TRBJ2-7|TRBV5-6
CASSPGTGGEQYF
TGTGCCAGCAGCCCCGGGACAGGGGGAGAGCAGTACTTC
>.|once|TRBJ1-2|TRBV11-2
CASSLDLGGLYNYGYTF
TGTGCCAGCAGCTTAGATTTGGGCGGGCTATACAACTATGGCTACACCTTC
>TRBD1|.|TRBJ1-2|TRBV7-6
CASSTGTDYGYTF
TGTGCCAGCAGCACGGGGACAGACTATGGCTACACCTTC
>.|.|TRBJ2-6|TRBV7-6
CASSIDRGGKLFSGANVLTF
TGTGCCAGCAGCATCGACCGGGGAGGTAAACTGTTCTCTGGGGCCAACGTCCTGACTTTC
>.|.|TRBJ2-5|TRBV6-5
CASSYEGGQETQYF
TGTGCCAGCAGTTACGAGGGCGGTCAAGAGACCCAGTACTTC
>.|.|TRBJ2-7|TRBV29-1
CSVSLLSYEQYF
TGCAGCGTTTCCCTTCTCTCCTACGAGCAGTACTTC
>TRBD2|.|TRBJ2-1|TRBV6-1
CASSDISGGPFYNEQFF
TGTGCCAGCAGTGACATTAGCGGGGGCCCGTTTTACAATGAGCAGTTCTTC
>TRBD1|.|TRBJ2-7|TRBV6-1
CASRQGELYEQYF
TGTGCCAGCCGACAGGGGGAACTCTACGAGCAGTACTTC
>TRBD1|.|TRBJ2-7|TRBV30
CACQTGHEQYF
TGTGCCTGTCAGACAGGGCACGAGCAGTACTTC
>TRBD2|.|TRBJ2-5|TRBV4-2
CASSKRTSGDNMETQYF
TGTGCCAGCAGCAAACGGACTAGCGGTGACAATATGGAGACCCAGTACTTC
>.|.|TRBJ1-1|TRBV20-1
CSGEENTEAFF
TGCAGTGGAGAGGAGAACACTGAAGCTTTCTTT
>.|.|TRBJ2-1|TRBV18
CATSREGIYGQFF
TGTGCCACCTCCCGCGAGGGAATCTATGGGCAGTTCTTC
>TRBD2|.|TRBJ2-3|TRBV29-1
CSVYGGFTDTQYF
TGCAGCGTTTACGGGGGGTTCACAGATACGCAGTATTTT
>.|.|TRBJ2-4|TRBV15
CATSRVLGGIQVTLAKNIQYF
TGTGCCACCAGCAGAGTCCTGGGGGGAATACAGGTCACTCTAGCCAAAAACATTCAGTACTTC
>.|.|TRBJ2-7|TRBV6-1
CASTLTETYEQYF
TGTGCCTCTACCTTGACAGAGACCTACGAGCAGTACTTC
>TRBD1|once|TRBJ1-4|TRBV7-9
CASSDMGQGNEKLFF
TGTGCCAGCAGCGATATGGGACAGGGAAATGAAAAACTGTTTTTT
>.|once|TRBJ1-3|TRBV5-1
CASSPTQGPSGNTIYF
TGCGCCAGCAGCCCAACACAGGGACCCTCTGGAAACACCATATATTTT
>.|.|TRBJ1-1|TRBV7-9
CASSLTGAEAFF
TGTGCCAGCAGCCTTACAGGAGCTGAAGCTTTCTTT
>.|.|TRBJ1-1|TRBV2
CASRHPGGGTEAFF
TGTGCCAGCAGACATCCTGGGGGGGGAACTGAAGCTTTCTTT
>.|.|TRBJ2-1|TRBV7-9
CASSQTRGFHEQFF
TGTGCCAGCAGCCAGACGCGGGGCTTCCATGAGCAGTTCTTC
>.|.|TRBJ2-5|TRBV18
CASSHLISVAGQETQYF
TGTGCCAGCTCCCACCTTATTTCGGTGGCAGGACAAGAGACCCAGTACTTC
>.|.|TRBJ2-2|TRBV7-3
CASSLTEARTGELFF
TGTGCCAGCAGCTTAACGGAGGCCAGGACCGGGGAGCTGTTTTTT
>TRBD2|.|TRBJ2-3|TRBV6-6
CASSYGGGSGTDTQYF
TGTGCCAGCAGTTACGGGGGGGGGAGTGGCACAGATACGCAGTATTTT
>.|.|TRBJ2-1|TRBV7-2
CASSLGAAYNEQFF
TGTGCCAGCAGCCTTGGGGCTGCCTACAATGAGCAGTTCTTC
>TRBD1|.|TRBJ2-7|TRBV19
CASSSGTGGAYEQYF
TGTGCCAGTAGTAGCGGCACAGGGGGTGCCTACGAGCAGTACTTC
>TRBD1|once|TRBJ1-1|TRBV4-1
CASSQSGGRVTEAFF
TGCGCCAGCAGCCAGTCAGGGGGCCGAGTAACTGAAGCTTTCTTT
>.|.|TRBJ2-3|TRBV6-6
CASATVGGATTDTQYF
TGTGCCAGCGCGACGGTGGGGGGGGCGACCACAGATACGCAGTATTTT
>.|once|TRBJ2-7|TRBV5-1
CASSLALGSGEQYF
TGCGCCAGCAGCTTGGCCCTGGGGAGTGGCGAGCAGTACTTC
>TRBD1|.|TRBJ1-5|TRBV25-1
CAAGAGGPCQPQHF
TGTGCGGCAGGGGCAGGGGGCCCGTGTCAGCCCCAGCATTTT
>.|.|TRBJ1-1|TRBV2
CASSDISSNTEAFF
TGTGCCAGCAGCGACATAAGCAGTAACACTGAAGCTTTCTTT
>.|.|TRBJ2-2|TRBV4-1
CASTPQVAGELFF
TGCGCCAGCACACCTCAGGTGGCCGGGGAGCTGTTTTTT
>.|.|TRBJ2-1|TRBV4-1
CASSVPGLPIYNEQFF
TGCGCCAGCAGCGTACCGGGACTCCCAATCTACAATGAGCAGTTCTTC
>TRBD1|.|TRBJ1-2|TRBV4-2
CASSQGLRGLGSNYGYTF
TGTGCCAGCAGCCAAGGTCTCAGGGGGCTTGGATCTAACTATGGCTACACCTTC
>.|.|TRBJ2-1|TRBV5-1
CASSLIGEGEQFF
TGCGCCAGCAGCTTGATAGGAGAGGGTGAGCAGTTCTTC
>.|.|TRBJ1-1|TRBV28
CASSKTGNTEAFF
TGTGCCAGCAGCAAGACAGGGAACACTGAAGCTTTCTTT
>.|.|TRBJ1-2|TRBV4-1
CASSQSSGRGDSGYTF
TGCGCCAGCAGCCAGAGCTCCGGGAGAGGGGACTCTGGCTACACCTTC
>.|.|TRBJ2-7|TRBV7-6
CASSLGHYYEQYF
TGTGCCAGCAGTTTGGGACACTACTACGAGCAGTACTTC
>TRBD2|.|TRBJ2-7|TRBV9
CASSVGNSGSYEQYF
TGTGCCAGCAGCGTAGGAAATAGCGGGAGTTACGAGCAGTACTTC
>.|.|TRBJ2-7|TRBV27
CASSTEGKQYF
TGTGCCAGCAGTACTGAGGGAAAGCAGTACTTC
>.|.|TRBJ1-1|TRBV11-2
CASSLQGDAAEAFF
TGTGCCAGCAGCTTACAAGGGGATGCGGCTGAAGCTTTCTTT
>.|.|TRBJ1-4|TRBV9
CASSVGSFSTNEKLFF
TGTGCCAGCAGCGTGGGCAGTTTCTCTACTAATGAAAAACTGTTTTTT
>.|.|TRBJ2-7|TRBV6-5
CASSYSTGNYEQYF
TGTGCCAGCAGTTACTCGACAGGAAACTACGAGCAGTACTTC
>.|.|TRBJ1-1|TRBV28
CASSSGGHTNTEAFF
TGTGCCAGCAGTTCGGGAGGACACACAAACACTGAAGCTTTCTTT
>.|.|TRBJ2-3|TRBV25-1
CASSLRGGGPDTQYF
TGTGCCAGCAGTCTTCGTGGGGGCGGCCCAGATACGCAGTATTTT
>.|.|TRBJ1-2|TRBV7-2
CASSLEGRGYGYTF
TGTGCCAGCAGCTTAGAGGGCAGGGGCTATGGCTACACCTTC
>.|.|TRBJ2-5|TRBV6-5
CASSYGTPQETQYF
TGTGCCAGCAGTTACGGGACACCCCAAGAGACCCAGTACTTC
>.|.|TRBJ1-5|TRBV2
CASSGTSSNQPQHF
TGTGCCAGCAGTGGGACTTCTAGCAATCAGCCCCAGCATTTT
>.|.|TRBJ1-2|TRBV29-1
CSVWGPGQIYGYTF
TGCAGCGTTTGGGGTCCCGGACAGATCTATGGCTACACCTTC
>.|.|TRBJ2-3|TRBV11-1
CASSLGGYTDTQYF
TGTGCCAGCAGCTTAGGGGGCTACACAGATACGCAGTATTTT
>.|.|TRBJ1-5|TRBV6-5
CASSYSKKPTVPQHF
TGTGCCAGCAGTTACTCGAAAAAACCAACGGTGCCCCAGCATTTT
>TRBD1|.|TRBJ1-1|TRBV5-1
CASSAIGQGYMNTEAFF
TGCGCCAGCAGCGCAATAGGACAGGGTTACATGAACACTGAAGCTTTCTTT
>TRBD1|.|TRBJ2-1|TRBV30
CAWSRDRFPVNEQFF
TGTGCCTGGAGTAGGGACAGGTTCCCCGTCAATGAGCAGTTCTTC
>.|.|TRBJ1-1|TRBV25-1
CASSDGGRLMNTEAFF
TGTGCCAGCAGTGACGGCGGGAGGCTGATGAACACTGAAGCTTTCTTT
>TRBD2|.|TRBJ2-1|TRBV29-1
CSVELGSWALAGERSSYNEQFF
TGCAGCGTTGAATTGGGGAGTTGGGCTTTGGCGGGAGAACGGAGCTCCTACAATGAGCAGTTCTTC
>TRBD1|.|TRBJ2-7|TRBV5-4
CASSLDISWGQVSYEQYF
TGTGCCAGCAGCTTGGATATTAGTTGGGGACAGGTCTCCTACGAGCAGTACTTC